This TCR beta chain is drawn from a study of shared clonotypes between healthy human individuals (dated by TCRdb to the early 2020s). Broadly, across the study: The cohort comprised a couple of women and a few men aged 18 to 49 years. Blood TCR repertoires of about 5 healthy adults were deeply sequenced to estimate repertoire size and the extent of clonotype sharing between individuals. Libraries were prepared and TCR repertoires were sequenced by different laboratories using diverse techniques, in order to increase sequencing depth and limit assay-specific biases. Leukapheresis yielded between about 0.8 and 9.5 billion PBMCs per donor.

Using the deep immunoSEQ assay, TCR CDR3 regions were amplified from genomic DNA by multiplex PCR. Genomic DNA extracted from each cell subset was distributed evenly over all wells of several immunoSEQ 96-well plates, and each plate served as one replicate. For unsorted PBMC, approximately 0.3 ug genomic DNA, equal to tens of thousands of T cell genomes, was loaded into each replicate PCR. Ten immunoSEQ deep assay plates were used to sequence the unsorted PBMC genomic DNA. Purified libraries were quantified with a Qubit 3.0 fluorometer, sized on a Bioanalyzer 2100, and re-quantified with the KAPA Library Quantification kit. Every immunoSEQ 96-well plate was sequenced on a dedicated single-read 150-cycle Illumina NextSeq 550 flow cell. The original pipeline was this. Because only junctional sequences without quality scores were contained in the immunoSEQ output, filtering matching that applied to full-length reads could not be performed. Sequences were annotated with PyIR, a Python wrapper for IgBLAST v1.9, using IMGT germline references to assign V/J genes and CDR3. Reads were filtered out if the reads had weak V/J assignments (E-value above 1e-6), no CDR3, stop codons, out-of-frame junctions, or ambiguous translated residues. V3J clonotypes were defined by identical inferred V gene, J gene, and CDR3 amino acid sequence. The percentage overlap between two repertoires was calculated by dividing the number of shared unique clonotypes by the size of the smaller repertoire. RTK rarefaction, the Chao1 estimator, and Recon v2.1 estimates of unobserved clonotypes were used to assess repertoire richness. Imported from immuneACCESS, the table was reduced by TCRdb to in-frame sequences with V and J called. These copies leave out some clones; in studies compared against another copy, an unresolved V gene accounts for under half, and the cause of the remainder is not known. That table is the source of V, J and clone size, and D and trimming were worked out from the DNA. In this sample the table shows about half a million clones, roughly 80% of which occur a single time. About 12% of the sample comes from the top ten.

Donors were healthy HIV-negative adults with no recently reported acute infections or vaccinations. All donors were Caucasian adults living in Nashville, Tennessee, USA. For unsorted samples, some 90 million PBMCs were counted, and genomic DNA was extracted using the QIAamp DNA Blood Mini kit. After blood collection by leukapheresis, PBMCs were isolated using Ficoll-Histopaque density gradient centrifugation and then cryopreserved in the vapor phase of liquid nitrogen. Measured from the cysteine to the phenylalanine, the CDR3 is 16 residues long. This entry keeps only the CDR3 DNA: 48 bases, framed from base 1. Via the germline V gene, CDR1 is LGHNA and CDR2 YNFKEQ. The V and J ends are trimmed by 4 bases and 0 bases, leaving 14 bases between them. Note on this clone: What this receptor recognizes is not known. No base qualities exist here, and no much larger clone lies one base off it.

Paper-wide results and their limitations: Pairwise subsampling led to the expectation that sequencing depth would affect the degree of clonotype sharing among donors. Because the study included only a small number of donors, the genetic and exposure-history diversity represented was limited. Only blood was sampled, and tissue TCR repertoires likely differ from those in blood.

The sequenced sample consisted of PBMCs. Recombination linked TRBV4-2 to TRBJ2-3, with the D gene uncertain. The clonotype originates from a woman aged 40 to 50 in good health. Some clones in this sample may be carry-over from other donors' samples. For the CDR3, the sequence is CASSRTPTSSTDTQYF. The bases read TGTGCCAGCAGCCGGACGCCGACTTCTAGCACAGATACGCAGTATTTT.